The 17 T cell receptor beta chains presented below share a single source sample, sequenced in a study of cytomegalovirus exposure and HLA in healthy donors (dated by TCRdb to about 2017). Receptor libraries were prepared by the immunoSEQ multiplex PCR assay. For the multiplex PCR, a mixture combining 60 forward primers for TCR Vbeta segments and 13 reverse primers for TCR Jbeta segments was used. TCRdb provides this immuneACCESS table in a form limited to in-frame rearrangements. Some clones are lacking; in checked studies, under half of them reflect an unresolved V gene, and why the rest are absent is not known. This sample holds 150,000 to 200,000 clones; roughly 80% were observed only once. The ten largest clones take up around 10% of the sample. What was sequenced was PBMCs. Receptors were obtained from a man aged 45-65 years in good health and CMV-seropositive.

V is TRBV6-6 and J is TRBJ1-6; no clear D. Germline assignment: CDR1 MNHNY and CDR2 SVGAGI (reference sequence). The CDR3 loop spans 15 amino acids. V was clipped by 5 bases and J by 7 bases, with 15 bases between them. Here the CDR3 DNA reads TGTGCCAGCAGTACCCAGACATACACGAATTCACCCCTCCACTTT. Translated, it gives CASSTQTYTNSPLHF.

A word on this clone: The same CDR3 arises from other DNA sequences in this sample as well. The V gene is TRBV9, the J gene TRBJ2-1; TRBD2 aligns across 14 bases. This CDR3 spans 24 amino acids. CDR1 SGDLS and CDR2 YYNGEE come from the germline V gene. V dropped 3 bases and J dropped 2; count of bases not matched to a gene: 25. The DNA of the CDR3 is TGTGCCAGCAGCGCTCCGGGACAGCCGGGACTAGCGGGAGTCCGGTTATCTCCCTACAATGAGCAGTTCTTC. Translating it yields CASSAPGQPGLAGVRLSPYNEQFF.

This clone was recorded a few times. The rearrangement links TRBV4-3 to TRBJ2-3; the D gene is possibly TRBD2 (7 bases). This CDR3 has 16 residues. The germline gives CDR1 LGHNA, CDR2 YSLEER. V was trimmed by 4 bases and J by 6 bases, leaving 20 bases between them. The CDR3: CASSPELAEGVDTQYF. CDR3 DNA: TGCGCCAGCAGCCCAGAGCTAGCGGAGGGGGTGGATACGCAGTATTTT.

This chain links TRBV28 with TRBJ2-7; 12 bases match TRBD1. Germline V gene data show CDR1 as MDHEN and CDR2 as SYDVKM. J gave up 7 bases and V 5 bases, and 9 bases lay outside the gene matches. The CDR3 has 15 amino acids. Written as DNA, the CDR3 is TGTGCCAGCAGTGCTCCGGGACAGGGGGCGGGGGAGCAGTACTTC. It codes for CASSAPGQGAGEQYF.

V is TRBV18 and J is TRBJ2-1; maybe TRBD2 (6 bases). This CDR3 has 17 residues. Looked up from germline, CDR1 is KGHSH and CDR2 is LQKENI. V lost 4 bases and J lost 4, with 20 bases in between. In DNA, the CDR3 is TGTGCCAGCTCACTGTACGCGCCCCTGGAGGGGTACAATGAGCAGTTCTTC. This encodes CASSLYAPLEGYNEQFF.

This rearrangement joins TRBV28 to TRBJ2-3, with D possibly being TRBD2 (5 bases). Per the germline V gene, CDR1 is MDHEN and CDR2 is SYDVKM. This CDR3 comprises 17 residues. V dropped 5 bases and J dropped 2 bases, with 20 bases sitting between them. CDR3 loop: CASSTLWVSGNTDTQYF. The CDR3 nucleotides read TGTGCCAGCAGTACCCTCTGGGTGAGCGGCAACACAGATACGCAGTATTTT.

This sequence joins TRBV9 and TRBJ2-4; 7 nucleotides line up with TRBD2. Trimming removed 1 base from V and 7 bases from J; junction bases left unmatched: 8. This CDR3 comprises 15 residues. Germline lookup yields CDR1 SGDLS and CDR2 YYNGEE. The CDR3 bases are TGTGCCAGCAGCGTAAGAAGTGGGGGGGATAACATTCAGTACTTC. Translated, it gives CASSVRSGGDNIQYF.

A few counts support this clone. This chain uses TRBV28 with TRBJ1-1; 7 nucleotides agree with TRBD1. Unmatched junction bases numbered 2, after V lost 7 bases and J lost 6 bases. This CDR3 contains 11 residues. Germline assignment: CDR1 MDHEN and CDR2 SYDVKM. CDR3 nucleotides: TGTGCCAGCAAGACAGGGCCTGAAGCTTTCTTT. It is translated as CASKTGPEAFF.

This clone was counted between two and nine times. The chain employs TRBV7-9 and TRBJ2-1, with 13 bases fitting TRBD2. V lost 6 bases to trimming and J lost 8 bases; unmatched junction nucleotides: 10. The germline CDR1 and CDR2 sequences are SEHNR and FQNEAQ (reference sequence). The length of the CDR3 is 16 residues. The CDR3 nucleotides are TGTGCCAGCAGACCGCCTACTAGCGGGAGGGCCGATGAGCAGTTCTTC. Encoded protein: CASRPPTSGRADEQFF.

V gene TRBV4-1 combines with J gene TRBJ2-2, with a possible D match to TRBD1 (5 bases). Trimming left V 1 base short and J 7 bases short, with 13 bases between. The CDR3 consists of 15 residues. Germline values: CDR1 MGHRA, CDR2 YSYEKL. CDR3 sequence: CASSQGSGQGGELFF. DNA for the CDR3: TGCGCCAGCAGCCAAGGCTCAGGGCAGGGCGGGGAGCTGTTTTTT.

This chain connects TRBV11-3 to TRBJ2-7; 9 bases map to TRBD1. The germline CDR1 and CDR2 sequences are SGHNT and YENEEA. J lost 6 bases, V lost 5 bases, and 11 bases had no gene match. The length of the CDR3 is 15 residues. Here the CDR3 DNA reads TGTGCCAGCAGCGGTCCGGGACAGGGACTCCGCGAGCAGTACTTC. It specifies CASSGPGQGLREQYF.

This clone was seen only once. This chain links TRBV7-9 with TRBJ2-7; 11 bases are a match to TRBD2. Germline V gives CDR1 SEHNR, CDR2 FQNEAQ (reference sequence). Trimming took 1 base from V and 7 from J; bases not matched to a gene: 6. The CDR3 covers 15 residues. DNA for the CDR3: TGTGCCAGCAGCTTAGGGTCGCTAGCGGGAGGAGAGCAGTACTTC. Translated: CASSLGSLAGGEQYF.

The chain couples TRBV7-2 to TRBJ2-2; 16 bases agree with TRBD2. After removal of 4 bases from V and 5 bases from J, the junction contained 7 bases not matched to a gene. The germline V gene encodes CDR1 SGHTA and CDR2 FQGNSA. This CDR3 has 18 amino acids. The CDR3 region has the DNA TGTGCCAGCAGCTCTCCGGGACTAGCGGGGGGGCGGACCGGGGAGCTGTTTTTT. Translation: CASSSPGLAGGRTGELFF. The full variable domain, in which reference TRBV7-2 and TRBJ2-2 provide the parts outside the CDR3, is GAGVSQSPSNKVTEKGKDVELRCDPISGHTALYWYRQSLGQGLEFLIYFQGNSAPDKSGLPSDRFSAERTGGSVSTLTIQRTQQEDSAVYLCASSSPGLAGGRTGELFFGEGSRLTVL.

V is TRBV11-3 and J is TRBJ2-1; D gene ambiguous. The CDR3 covers 13 residues. V was clipped by 2 bases and J by 6 bases, with 8 bases between them. CDR1 is SGHNT and CDR2 is YENEEA in the germline V gene. CDR3 in amino acids: CASSLSHGNEQFF. DNA for the CDR3: TGTGCCAGCAGCTTAAGCCACGGCAATGAGCAGTTCTTC.

The chain is built from TRBV15 and TRBJ2-5, with 7 nucleotides matching TRBD2. The CDR3 totals 14 residues. The J segment lost 5 bases and the V segment lost 1 base, leaving 4 bases of the junction unmatched. Germline V gene data show CDR1 as LNHNV and CDR2 as YYDKDF (reference sequence). The chain's CDR3 is CATSRVRGGETQYF. The CDR3 nucleotides read TGTGCCACCAGCAGAGTGAGGGGAGGGGAGACCCAGTACTTC.

The chain is built from TRBV6-4 and TRBJ2-1, with TRBD1 as a possible D gene (6 bases). This CDR3 is 15 amino acids long. V was trimmed by 2 bases and J by 7 bases, leaving 15 bases between them. The germline V gene encodes CDR1 MRHNA and CDR2 SNTAGT. The chain's CDR3 is CASSDRWGRRNEQFF. As DNA, the CDR3 is TGTGCCAGCAGTGACCGTTGGGGGCGCAGGAATGAGCAGTTCTTC.

J is TRBJ2-1 and V is TRBV4-1, with D possibly matching TRBD2 (6 bases). CDR3 size: 19 residues. The ends were cut back, 2 bases at V and 0 bases at J, with 20 bases in the middle. Looked up from germline, CDR1 is MGHRA and CDR2 is YSYEKL. The CDR3 protein is CASSQRVRAAGRSYNEQFF. CDR3 coding DNA: TGCGCCAGCAGCCAACGAGTGAGGGCCGCGGGACGCTCCTACAATGAGCAGTTCTTC.